This TCR beta chain was sequenced for a study of early T cells in non-severe SARS-CoV-2 infection. This clonotype is medium-sized within its sample. Germline CDR1 is SGHTA and CDR2 is FQGNSA. The CDR3 runs to 15 residues. V lost 5 bases, J lost 6 bases, and 7 bases stayed unmatched. TCRdb used MiXCR to reprocess the 5' RACE reads, holding one entry per CDR3 protein. The sample lists about 49,000 distinct CDR3 sequences, roughly 12% occurring once. The chain links TRBV7-2 to TRBJ2-2; 9 bases align to TRBD1. The sequence was obtained from an adult who was a healthcare worker with PCR-confirmed SARS-CoV-2 infection or an uninfected control (not recorded which). Input material: whole blood. The chain's CDR3 is CASSPGTGLSGELFF. The CDR3 DNA reads TGTGCCAGCAGCCCCGGGACAGGGTTGTCCGGGGAGCTGTTTTTT. The full variable domain, with the rest looked up from reference TRBV7-2 and TRBJ2-2, is GAGVSQSPSNKVTEKGKDVELRCDPISGHTALYWYRQSLGQGLEFLIYFQGNSAPDKSGLPSDRFSAERTGGSVSTLTIQRTQQEDSAVYLCASSPGTGLSGELFFGEGSRLTVL.